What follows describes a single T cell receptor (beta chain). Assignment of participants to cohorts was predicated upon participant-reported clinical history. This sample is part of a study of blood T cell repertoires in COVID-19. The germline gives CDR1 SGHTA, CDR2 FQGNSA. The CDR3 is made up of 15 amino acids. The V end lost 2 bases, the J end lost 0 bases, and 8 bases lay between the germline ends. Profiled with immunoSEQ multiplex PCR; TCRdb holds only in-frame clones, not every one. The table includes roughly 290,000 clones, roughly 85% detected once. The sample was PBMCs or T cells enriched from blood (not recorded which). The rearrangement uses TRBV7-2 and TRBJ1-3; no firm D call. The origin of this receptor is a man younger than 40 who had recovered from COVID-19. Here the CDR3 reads CASSLSAGSGNTIYF. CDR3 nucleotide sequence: TGTGCCAGCAGCTTAAGTGCAGGCTCTGGAAACACCATATATTTT.